Listed below are T cell receptor beta chains from one sample, sequenced in a study of shared T cell receptors in the human thymus. The method was immunoSEQ multiplex PCR; TCRdb's version includes in-frame clones alone and lacks a portion of them. The data contain some 400,000 clones, about 95% of them singletons. The sequenced sample consisted of thymocytes. The receptors derive from a human donor. CDR3s include the opening cysteine and the closing phenylalanine or tryptophan. The D gene is left open where the match is weak. Clone size, where shown, is once, few, many, or a class for clones that have expanded.

CASTTFAGDEQFF	TGTGCCAGCACCACGTTTGCGGGGGATGAGCAGTTCTTC	once	TRBD2	13	TRBV27	TRBJ2-1
CASSLVQGGHYGYTF	TGTGCCAGCAGCTTGGTCCAGGGGGGCCACTATGGCTACACCTTC	NA	TRBD1	15	TRBV7-2	TRBJ1-2
CASSRQPKTSGSTGEQFF	TGTGCCAGCAGCCGCCAGCCTAAGACTAGCGGGAGCACCGGTGAGCAGTTCTTC	NA	TRBD2	18	TRBV7-3	TRBJ2-1
CASSSRSAGWETQYF	TGTGCCAGCAGTTCCAGGTCCGCGGGGTGGGAGACCCAGTACTTC	NA	NA	15	TRBV27	TRBJ2-5
CASSPSGQISGNTIYF	TGCGCCAGCAGCCCCTCCGGACAGATCTCTGGAAACACCATATATTTT	NA	NA	16	TRBV5-1	TRBJ1-3
CASSFTGELFF	TGTGCCAGCAGCTTTACCGGGGAGCTGTTTTTT	NA	NA	11	TRBV5-8	TRBJ2-2
CASSPPRLAGGIQEQYF	TGCGCCAGCAGCCCACCCCGTCTGGCGGGAGGGATCCAAGAGCAGTACTTC	NA	TRBD2	17	TRBV5-1	TRBJ2-7
CASSSYPRGPEVYGYTF	TGTGCCAGCAGCTCTTACCCCCGGGGCCCGGAAGTTTATGGCTACACCTTC	NA	NA	17	TRBV11-1	TRBJ1-2
CASSLPGTGWWNEQFF	TGTGCCAGCTCACTACCCGGGACAGGGTGGTGGAATGAGCAGTTCTTC	NA	TRBD1	16	TRBV18	TRBJ2-1
CASSLDRTGGSNQPQHF	TGTGCCAGCAGCTTAGACCGAACAGGGGGAAGCAATCAGCCCCAGCATTTT	NA	TRBD1	17	TRBV7-2	TRBJ1-5
CATSRHPEDSYTF	TGTGCCACCAGCAGACACCCAGAGGATAGCTACACCTTC	NA	NA	13	TRBV15	TRBJ1-2
CASSCRVCTYEQYF	TGTGCCAGCAGCTGCAGGGTGTGCACCTACGAGCAGTACTTC	NA	NA	14	TRBV11-1	TRBJ2-7
CAWSVQGANYEQYF	TGTGCCTGGAGTGTCCAGGGAGCGAACTACGAGCAGTACTTC	NA	NA	14	TRBV30	TRBJ2-7
CASLRLRGEQFF	TGTGCCAGCCTCCGATTGCGGGGTGAGCAGTTCTTC	NA	NA	12	TRBV6-4	TRBJ2-1
CASSSGTSGRYEQYF	TGTGCCAGCAGTTCCGGGACTAGCGGGAGATACGAGCAGTACTTC	NA	TRBD2	15	TRBV6-6	TRBJ2-7
CASSSDRGITGELFF	TGTGCCAGCAGCTCGGACAGGGGGATCACCGGGGAGCTGTTTTTT	NA	TRBD1	15	TRBV7-3	TRBJ2-2
CASSVGTWDTEAFF	TGTGCCAGCAGCGTAGGGACTTGGGACACTGAAGCTTTCTTT	NA	NA	14	TRBV9	TRBJ1-1
CASSPLAGELFF	TGTGCCAGCAGCCCACTAGCCGGGGAGCTGTTTTTT	NA	NA	12	TRBV7-2	TRBJ2-2